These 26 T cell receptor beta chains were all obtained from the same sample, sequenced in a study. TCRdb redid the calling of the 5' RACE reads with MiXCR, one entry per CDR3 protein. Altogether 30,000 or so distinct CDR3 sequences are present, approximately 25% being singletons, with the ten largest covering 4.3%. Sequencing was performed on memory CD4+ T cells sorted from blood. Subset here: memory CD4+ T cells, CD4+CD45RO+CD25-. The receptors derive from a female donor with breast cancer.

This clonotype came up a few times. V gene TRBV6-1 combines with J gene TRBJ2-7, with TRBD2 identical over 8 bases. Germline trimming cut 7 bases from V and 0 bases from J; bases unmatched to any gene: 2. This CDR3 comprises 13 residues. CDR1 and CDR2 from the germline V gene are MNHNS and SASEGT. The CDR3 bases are TGTGCCAGCACGGGGGGGCTCTCCTACGAGCAGTACTTC. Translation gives CASTGGLSYEQYF.

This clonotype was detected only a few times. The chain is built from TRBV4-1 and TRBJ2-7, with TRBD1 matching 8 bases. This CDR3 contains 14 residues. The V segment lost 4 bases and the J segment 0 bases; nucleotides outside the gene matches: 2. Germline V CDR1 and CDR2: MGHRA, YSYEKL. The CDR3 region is CASSLGQGSYEQYF. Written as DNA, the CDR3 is TGCGCCAGCAGCCTAGGACAGGGCTCCTACGAGCAGTACTTC.

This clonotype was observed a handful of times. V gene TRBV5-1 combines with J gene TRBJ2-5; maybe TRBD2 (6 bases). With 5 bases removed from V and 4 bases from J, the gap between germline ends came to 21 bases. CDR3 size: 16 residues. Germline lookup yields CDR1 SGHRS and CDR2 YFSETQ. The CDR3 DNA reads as TGCGCCAGCAGTTCTGGGACTCGCCTTGCCCTAGAGACCCAGTACTTC. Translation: CASSSGTRLALETQYF.

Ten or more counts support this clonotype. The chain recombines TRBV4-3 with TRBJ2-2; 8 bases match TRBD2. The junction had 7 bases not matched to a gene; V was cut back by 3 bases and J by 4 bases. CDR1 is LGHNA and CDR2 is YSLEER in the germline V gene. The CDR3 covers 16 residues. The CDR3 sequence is CASSQRGLAGTGELFF. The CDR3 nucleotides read TGCGCCAGCAGCCAGAGAGGACTAGCCGGCACCGGGGAGCTGTTTTTT.

The CDR3 loop is CASSGASGTTYEQYF. In DNA form, the CDR3 reads TGTGCCAGCAGTGGTGCTAGCGGGACCACCTACGAGCAGTACTTC. This sequence joins TRBV12-3 or TRBV12-4 and TRBJ2-7; 9 bases line up with TRBD2. V trimming: 5 bases; J trimming: 2 bases; junction bases outside the gene matches: 7. The CDR3 contains 15 residues.

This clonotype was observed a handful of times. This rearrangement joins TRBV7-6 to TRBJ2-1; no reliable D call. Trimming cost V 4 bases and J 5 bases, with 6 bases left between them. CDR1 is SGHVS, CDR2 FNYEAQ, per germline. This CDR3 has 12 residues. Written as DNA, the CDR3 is TGTGCCAGCAGCTCACCTGACAATGAGCAGTTCTTC. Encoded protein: CASSSPDNEQFF.

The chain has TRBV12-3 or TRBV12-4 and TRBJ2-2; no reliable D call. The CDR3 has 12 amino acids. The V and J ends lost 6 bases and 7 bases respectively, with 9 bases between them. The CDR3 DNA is TGTGCCAGCAGCGGGCCCGGCGGGGAGCTGTTTTTT. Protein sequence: CASSGPGGELFF.

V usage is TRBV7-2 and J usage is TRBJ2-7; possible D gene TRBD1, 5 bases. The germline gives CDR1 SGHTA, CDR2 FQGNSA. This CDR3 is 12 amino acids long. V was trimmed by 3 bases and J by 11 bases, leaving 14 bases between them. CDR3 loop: CASSLGVTEEYF. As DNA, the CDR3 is TGTGCCAGCAGCTTGGGCGTGACAGAGGAGTACTTC.

As DNA, the CDR3 is TGTGCCAGCAGTCTTGACAGGGGATATGGCTACACCTTC. Protein sequence: CASSLDRGYGYTF. This rearrangement joins TRBV12-3 or TRBV12-4 to TRBJ1-2, with 8 nucleotides matching TRBD1. This CDR3 is 13 amino acids long. The J segment lost 5 bases and the V segment lost 5 bases, leaving 4 bases of the junction unmatched.

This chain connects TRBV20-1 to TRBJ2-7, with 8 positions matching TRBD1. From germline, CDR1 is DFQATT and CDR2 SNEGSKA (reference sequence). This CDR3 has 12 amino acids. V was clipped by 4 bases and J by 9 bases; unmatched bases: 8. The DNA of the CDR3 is TGCAGTGCTACAGGGGGCGGTCCTGGGCAGTACTTC. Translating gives CSATGGGPGQYF.

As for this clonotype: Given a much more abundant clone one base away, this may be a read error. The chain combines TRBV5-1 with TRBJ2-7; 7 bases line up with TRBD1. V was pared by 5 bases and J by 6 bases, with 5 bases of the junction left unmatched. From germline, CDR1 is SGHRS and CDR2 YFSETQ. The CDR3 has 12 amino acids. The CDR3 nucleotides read TGCGCCAGCAGGGACACAGGGGTCGAGCAGTACTTC. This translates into CASRDTGVEQYF.

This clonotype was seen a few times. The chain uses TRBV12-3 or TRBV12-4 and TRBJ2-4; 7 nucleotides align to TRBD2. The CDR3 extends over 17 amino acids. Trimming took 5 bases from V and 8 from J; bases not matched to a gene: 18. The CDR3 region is CASSPLGEGLPEHIQYF. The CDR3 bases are TGTGCCAGCAGTCCTTTGGGGGAGGGCCTCCCCGAACACATTCAGTACTTC.

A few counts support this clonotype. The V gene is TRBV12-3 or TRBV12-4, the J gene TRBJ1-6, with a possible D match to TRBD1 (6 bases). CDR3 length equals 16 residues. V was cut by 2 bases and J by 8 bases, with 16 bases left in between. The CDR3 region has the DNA TGTGCCAGCAGTTTAACGGGGGCGCTAGGTCATTCACCCCTCCACTTT. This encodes CASSLTGALGHSPLHF.

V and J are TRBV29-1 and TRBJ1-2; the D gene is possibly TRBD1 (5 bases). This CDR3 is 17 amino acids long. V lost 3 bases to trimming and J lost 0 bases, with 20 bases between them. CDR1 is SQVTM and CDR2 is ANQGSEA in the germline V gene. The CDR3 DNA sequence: TGCAGCGTTGATTTGTCCCTGGGGCCAGGCGCTAACTATGGCTACACCTTC. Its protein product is CSVDLSLGPGANYGYTF.

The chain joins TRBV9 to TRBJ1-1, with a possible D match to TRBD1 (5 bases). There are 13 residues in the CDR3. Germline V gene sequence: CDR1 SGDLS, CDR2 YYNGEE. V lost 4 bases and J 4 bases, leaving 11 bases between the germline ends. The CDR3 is CASSPSTATEAFF. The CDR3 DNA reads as TGTGCCAGCAGCCCATCGACAGCCACTGAAGCTTTCTTT.

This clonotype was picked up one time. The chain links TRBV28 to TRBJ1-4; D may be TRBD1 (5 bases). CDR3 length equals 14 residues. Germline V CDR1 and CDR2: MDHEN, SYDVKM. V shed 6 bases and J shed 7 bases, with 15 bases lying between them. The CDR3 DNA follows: TGTGCCAGCAGCATCCGGGACCTAGGTGAAAAACTGTTTTTT. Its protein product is CASSIRDLGEKLFF.

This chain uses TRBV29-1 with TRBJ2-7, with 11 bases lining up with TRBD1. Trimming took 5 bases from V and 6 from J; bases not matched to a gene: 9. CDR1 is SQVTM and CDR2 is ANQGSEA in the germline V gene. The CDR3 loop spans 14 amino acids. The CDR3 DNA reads TGCAGCGTTAAAAAGACGGACAGGGGGCTCGAGCAGTACTTC. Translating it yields CSVKKTDRGLEQYF.

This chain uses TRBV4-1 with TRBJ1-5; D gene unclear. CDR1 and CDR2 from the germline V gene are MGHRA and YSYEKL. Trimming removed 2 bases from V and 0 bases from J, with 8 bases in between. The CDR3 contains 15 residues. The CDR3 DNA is TGCGCCAGCAGCCAACGACACGATAGCAATCAGCCCCAGCATTTT. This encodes CASSQRHDSNQPQHF.

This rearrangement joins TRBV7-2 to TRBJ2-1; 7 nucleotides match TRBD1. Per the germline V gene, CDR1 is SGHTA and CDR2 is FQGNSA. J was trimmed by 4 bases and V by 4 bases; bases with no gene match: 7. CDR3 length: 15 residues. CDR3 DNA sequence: TGTGCCAGCAGCTGGACAGGCATCAGTTACAATGAGCAGTTCTTC. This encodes CASSWTGISYNEQFF.

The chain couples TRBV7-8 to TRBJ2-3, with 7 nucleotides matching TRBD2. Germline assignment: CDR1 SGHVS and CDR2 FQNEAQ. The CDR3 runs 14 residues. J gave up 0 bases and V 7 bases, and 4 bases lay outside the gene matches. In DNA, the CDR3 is TGTGCCAGCATTCGACTAGCTAGCACAGATACGCAGTATTTT. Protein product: CASIRLASTDTQYF. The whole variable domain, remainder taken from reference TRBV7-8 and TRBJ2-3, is GAGVSQSPRYKVAKRGQDVALRCDPISGHVSLFWYQQALGQGPEFLTYFQNEAQLDKSGLPSDRFFAERPEGSVSTLKIQRTQQEDSAVYLCASIRLASTDTQYFGPGTRLTVL.

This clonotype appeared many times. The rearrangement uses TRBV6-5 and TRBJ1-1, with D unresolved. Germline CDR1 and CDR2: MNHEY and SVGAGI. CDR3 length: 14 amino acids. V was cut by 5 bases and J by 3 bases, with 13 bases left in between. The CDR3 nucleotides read TGTGCCAGCAGTCCAACAGTTTTTTACACTGAAGCTTTCTTT. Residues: CASSPTVFYTEAFF.

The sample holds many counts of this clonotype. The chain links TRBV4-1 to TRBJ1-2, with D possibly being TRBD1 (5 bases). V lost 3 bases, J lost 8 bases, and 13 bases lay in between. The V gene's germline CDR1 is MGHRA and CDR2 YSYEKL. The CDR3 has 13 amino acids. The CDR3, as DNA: TGCGCCAGCAGCCAGACAGAAATCTTCGGCTACACCTTC. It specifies CASSQTEIFGYTF.

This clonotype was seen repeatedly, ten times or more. The CDR3 DNA reads as TGTGCCAGCAGCGTAGGCGTCGGGGGTGAAGCTTTCTTT. Translation gives CASSVGVGGEAFF. V gene TRBV9 combines with J gene TRBJ1-1, with D perhaps matching TRBD1 (5 bases). Trimming cost V 0 bases and J 7 bases, with 10 bases left between them. Germline CDR1 and CDR2: SGDLS and YYNGEE. CDR3 length equals 13 residues.

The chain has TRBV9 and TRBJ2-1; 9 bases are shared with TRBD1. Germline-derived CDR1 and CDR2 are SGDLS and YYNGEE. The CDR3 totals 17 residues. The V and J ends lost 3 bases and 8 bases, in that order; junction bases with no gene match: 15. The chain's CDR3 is CASSGLTGGVDLDEQFF. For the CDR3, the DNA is TGTGCCAGCAGCGGCCTAACAGGGGGCGTGGATTTGGATGAGCAGTTCTTC.

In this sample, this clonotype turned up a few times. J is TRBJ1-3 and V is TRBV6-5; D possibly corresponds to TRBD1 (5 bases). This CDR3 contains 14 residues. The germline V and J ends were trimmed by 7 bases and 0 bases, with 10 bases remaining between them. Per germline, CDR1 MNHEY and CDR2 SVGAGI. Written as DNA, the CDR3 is TGTGCCAGCAAAAGGGGCTACTCTGGAAACACCATATATTTT. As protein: CASKRGYSGNTIYF.

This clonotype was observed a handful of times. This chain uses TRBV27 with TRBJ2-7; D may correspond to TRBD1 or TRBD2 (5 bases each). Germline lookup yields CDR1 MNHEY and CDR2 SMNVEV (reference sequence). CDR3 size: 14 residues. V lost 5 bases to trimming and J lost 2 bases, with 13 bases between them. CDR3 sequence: CASSNAWGTYEQYF. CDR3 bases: TGTGCCAGCAGTAACGCGTGGGGGACCTACGAGCAGTACTTC.